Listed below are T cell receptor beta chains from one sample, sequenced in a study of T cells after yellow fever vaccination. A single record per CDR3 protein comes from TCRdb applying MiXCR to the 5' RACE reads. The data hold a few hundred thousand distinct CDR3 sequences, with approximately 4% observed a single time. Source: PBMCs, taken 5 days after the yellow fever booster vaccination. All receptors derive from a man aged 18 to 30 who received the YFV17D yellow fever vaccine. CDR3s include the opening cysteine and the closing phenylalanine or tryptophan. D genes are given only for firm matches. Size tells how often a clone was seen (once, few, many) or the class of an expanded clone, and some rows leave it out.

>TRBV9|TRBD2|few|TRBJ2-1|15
CASSVASGDYNEQFF
TGTGCCAGCAGCGTAGCCAGCGGGGACTACAATGAGCAGTTCTTC
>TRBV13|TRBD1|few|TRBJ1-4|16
CASSGRRGGFNEKLFF
TGTGCCAGCAGCGGCAGGCGAGGGGGCTTCAATGAAAAACTGTTTTTT
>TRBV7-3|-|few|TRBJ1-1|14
CASSKSDLNTEAFF
TGTGCCAGCAGCAAATCGGACCTGAACACTGAAGCTTTCTTT
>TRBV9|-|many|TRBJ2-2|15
CASSDARGGPRELFF
TGTGCCAGCAGCGATGCCCGCGGTGGGCCTCGGGAGCTGTTTTTT
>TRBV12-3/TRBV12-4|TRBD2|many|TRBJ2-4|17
CASSFSRGDLAKNIQYF
TGTGCCAGCAGTTTCTCGCGGGGGGACCTAGCCAAAAACATTCAGTACTTC
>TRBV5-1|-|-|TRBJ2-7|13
CASGGGRGYEQYF
TGCGCCAGCGGAGGGGGTAGGGGATACGAGCAGTACTTC
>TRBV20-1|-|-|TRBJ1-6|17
CSARGRGSSSYNSPLHF
TGCAGTGCTAGGGGGAGGGGGTCGAGCTCCTATAATTCACCCCTCCACTTT
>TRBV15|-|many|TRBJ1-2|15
CATSREGKWGYGYTF
TGTGCCACCAGCAGAGAAGGGAAGTGGGGCTATGGCTACACCTTC
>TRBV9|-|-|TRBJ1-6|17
CASSARGGPVYNSPLHF
TGTGCCAGCAGCGCCCGGGGGGGGCCGGTCTATAATTCACCCCTCCACTTT
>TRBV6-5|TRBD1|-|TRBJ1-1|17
CASSYSGTGSLGTEAFF
TGTGCCAGCAGTTACAGCGGGACAGGGTCCCTTGGCACTGAAGCTTTCTTT
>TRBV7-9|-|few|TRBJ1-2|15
CASSPTDTTFYGYTF
TGTGCCAGCAGCCCCACGGACACGACCTTCTATGGCTACACCTTC
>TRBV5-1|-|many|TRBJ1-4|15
CASSWRDGSNEKLFF
TGCGCCAGCAGCTGGAGGGATGGCTCTAATGAAAAACTGTTTTTT
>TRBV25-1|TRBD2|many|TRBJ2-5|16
CASSRWASGGQETQYF
TGTGCCAGCAGTCGCTGGGCTAGCGGGGGGCAAGAGACCCAGTACTTC
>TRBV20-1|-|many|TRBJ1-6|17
CSARAHHQNSYNSPLHF
TGCAGTGCTAGAGCCCACCACCAGAACTCCTATAATTCACCCCTCCACTTT
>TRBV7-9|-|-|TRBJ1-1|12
CASNLEGTEAFF
TGTGCCAGCAACTTGGAGGGCACTGAAGCTTTCTTT
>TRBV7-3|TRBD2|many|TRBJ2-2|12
CASRLAAGELFF
TGTGCCAGCAGGCTAGCGGCCGGGGAGCTGTTTTTT
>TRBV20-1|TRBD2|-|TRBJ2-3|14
CSARESGGGDTQYF
TGCAGTGCTAGAGAGAGCGGGGGAGGGGATACGCAGTATTTT
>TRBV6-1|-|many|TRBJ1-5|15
CASSAPQRGNQPQHF
TGTGCCAGCAGTGCCCCCCAGCGTGGCAATCAGCCCCAGCATTTT
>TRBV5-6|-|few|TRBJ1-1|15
CASSSVPTPNTEAFF
TGTGCCAGCAGCTCCGTACCGACACCGAACACTGAAGCTTTCTTT
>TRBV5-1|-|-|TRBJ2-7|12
CARIVDSYEQYF
TGCGCCAGAATAGTGGACTCCTACGAGCAGTACTTC
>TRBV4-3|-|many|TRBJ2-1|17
CASSQGIPGNGYNEQFF
TGCGCCAGCAGCCAGGGGATACCGGGAAACGGGTACAATGAGCAGTTCTTC
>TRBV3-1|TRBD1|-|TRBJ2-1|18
CASSLGHSDRGQFNEQFF
TGTGCCAGCAGCCTGGGACATTCGGACAGGGGGCAGTTTAATGAGCAGTTCTTC
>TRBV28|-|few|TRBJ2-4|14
CASRIQGMKNIQYF
TGTGCCAGCAGGATACAGGGTATGAAAAACATTCAGTACTTC
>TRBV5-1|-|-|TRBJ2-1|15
CASSLGLSTYNEQFF
TGCGCCAGCAGCTTGGGGCTTTCCACCTACAATGAGCAGTTCTTC
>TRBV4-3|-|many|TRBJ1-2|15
CASSQEGRGFDGYTF
TGCGCCAGCAGCCAAGAGGGAAGGGGATTCGATGGCTACACCTTC
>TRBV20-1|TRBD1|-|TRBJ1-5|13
CSAQTGTDQPQHF
TGCAGTGCGCAGACAGGGACGGATCAGCCCCAGCATTTT
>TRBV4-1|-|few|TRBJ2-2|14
CASSQEPFGGELFF
TGCGCCAGCAGCCAAGAACCCTTTGGCGGGGAGCTGTTTTTT
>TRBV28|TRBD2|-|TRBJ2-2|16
CASSLGGGAATGELFF
TGTGCCAGCAGTTTAGGCGGGGGGGCCGCCACCGGGGAGCTGTTTTTT
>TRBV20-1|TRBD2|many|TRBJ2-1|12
CSASGGAGEQFF
TGCAGTGCTAGCGGGGGGGCCGGAGAGCAGTTCTTC
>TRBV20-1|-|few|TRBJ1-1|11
CSARETGVAFF
TGCAGTGCTAGAGAAACAGGTGTAGCTTTCTTT
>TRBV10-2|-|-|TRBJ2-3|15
CASSIDSFSTDTQYF
TGCGCCAGCAGTATAGACAGCTTTAGCACAGATACGCAGTATTTT
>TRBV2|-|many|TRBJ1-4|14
CASKADRTNEKLFF
TGTGCCAGCAAGGCGGACAGAACAAATGAAAAACTGTTTTTT
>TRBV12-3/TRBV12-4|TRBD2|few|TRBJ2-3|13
CASSFGGEDTQYF
TGTGCCAGCAGTTTCGGGGGGGAAGATACGCAGTATTTT
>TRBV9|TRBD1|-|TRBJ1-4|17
CASSVVGQVIRGEKLFF
TGTGCCAGCAGCGTAGTGGGACAGGTGATCCGGGGTGAAAAACTGTTTTTT
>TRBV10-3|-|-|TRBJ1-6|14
CAISREGNRSPLHF
TGTGCCATCAGTCGCGAGGGGAATCGTTCACCCCTCCACTTT
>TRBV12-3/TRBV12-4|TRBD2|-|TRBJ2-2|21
CASSLVPGLAGGRSVTGELFF
TGTGCCAGCAGTTTGGTCCCGGGACTAGCGGGGGGGCGGTCGGTCACCGGGGAGCTGTTTTTT
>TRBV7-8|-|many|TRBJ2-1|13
CASSAWINNEQFF
TGTGCCAGCAGCGCCTGGATCAACAATGAGCAGTTCTTC
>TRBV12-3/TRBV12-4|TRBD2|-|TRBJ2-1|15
CASSLVSGGNNEQFF
TGTGCCAGCAGTTTAGTGAGCGGGGGGAACAATGAGCAGTTCTTC
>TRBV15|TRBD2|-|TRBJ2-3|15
CATSRGGGHADTQYF
TGTGCCACCAGCAGAGGGGGAGGGCACGCAGATACGCAGTATTTT
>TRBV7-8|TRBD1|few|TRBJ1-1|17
CASSLPRWGQMNTEAFF
TGTGCCAGCAGCTTACCCCGTTGGGGACAGATGAACACTGAAGCTTTCTTT
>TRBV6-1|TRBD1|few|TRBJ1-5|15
CASSGDRARIQPQHF
TGTGCCAGCAGTGGGGACAGGGCGCGGATCCAGCCCCAGCATTTT
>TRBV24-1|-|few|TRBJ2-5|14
CATSPDQTQETQYF
TGTGCCACCAGTCCGGACCAGACGCAAGAGACCCAGTACTTC